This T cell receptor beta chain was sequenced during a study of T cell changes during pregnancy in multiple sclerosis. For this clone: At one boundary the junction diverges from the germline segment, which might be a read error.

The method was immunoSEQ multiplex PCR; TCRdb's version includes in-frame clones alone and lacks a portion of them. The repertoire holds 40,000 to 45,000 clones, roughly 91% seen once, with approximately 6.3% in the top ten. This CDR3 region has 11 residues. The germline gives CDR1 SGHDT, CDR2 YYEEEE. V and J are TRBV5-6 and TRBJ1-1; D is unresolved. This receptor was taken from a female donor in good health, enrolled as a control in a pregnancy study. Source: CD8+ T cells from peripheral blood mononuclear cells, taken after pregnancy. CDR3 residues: CASSANSEAFF. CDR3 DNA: TGTGCCAGCAGCGCGAACAGTGAAGCTTTCTTT.